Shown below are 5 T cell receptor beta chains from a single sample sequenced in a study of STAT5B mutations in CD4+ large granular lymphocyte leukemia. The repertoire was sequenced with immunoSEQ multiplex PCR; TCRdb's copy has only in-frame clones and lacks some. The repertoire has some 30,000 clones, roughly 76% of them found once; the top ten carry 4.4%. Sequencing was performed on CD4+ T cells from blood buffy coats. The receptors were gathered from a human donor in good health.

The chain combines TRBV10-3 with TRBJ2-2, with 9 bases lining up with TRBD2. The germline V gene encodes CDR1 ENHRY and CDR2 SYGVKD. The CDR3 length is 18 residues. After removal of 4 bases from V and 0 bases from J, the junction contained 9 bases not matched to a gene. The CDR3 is CAISGPTSGRSNTGELFF. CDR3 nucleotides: TGTGCCATCAGTGGACCCACTAGCGGGCGATCGAACACCGGGGAGCTGTTTTTT.

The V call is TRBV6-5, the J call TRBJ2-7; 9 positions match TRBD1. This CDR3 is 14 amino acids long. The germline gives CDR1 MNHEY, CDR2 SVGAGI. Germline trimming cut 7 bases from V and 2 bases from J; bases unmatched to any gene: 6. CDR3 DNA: TGTGCCAGCAATAAGGGACAGGGTGCCTACGAGCAGTACTTC. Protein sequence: CASNKGQGAYEQYF.

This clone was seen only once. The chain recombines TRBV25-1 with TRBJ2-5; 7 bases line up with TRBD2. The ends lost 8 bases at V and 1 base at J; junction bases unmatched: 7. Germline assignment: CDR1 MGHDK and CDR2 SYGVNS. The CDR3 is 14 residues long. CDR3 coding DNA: TGTGCCAGCGGCGGGCTAGCGGCCCAAGAGACCCAGTACTTC. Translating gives CASGGLAAQETQYF.

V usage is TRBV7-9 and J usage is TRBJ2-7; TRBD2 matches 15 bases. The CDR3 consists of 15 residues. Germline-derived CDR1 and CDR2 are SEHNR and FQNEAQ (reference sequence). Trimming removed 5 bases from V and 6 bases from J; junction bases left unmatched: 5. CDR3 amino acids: CASSPGLAGGPEQYF. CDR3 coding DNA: TGTGCCAGCAGCCCCGGACTAGCGGGAGGGCCCGAGCAGTACTTC. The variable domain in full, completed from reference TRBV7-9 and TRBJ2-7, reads DTGVSQNPRHKITKRGQNVTFRCDPISEHNRLYWYRQTLGQGPEFLTYFQNEAQLEKSRLLSDRFSAERPKGSFSTLEIQRTEQGDSAMYLCASSPGLAGGPEQYFGPGTRLTVT.

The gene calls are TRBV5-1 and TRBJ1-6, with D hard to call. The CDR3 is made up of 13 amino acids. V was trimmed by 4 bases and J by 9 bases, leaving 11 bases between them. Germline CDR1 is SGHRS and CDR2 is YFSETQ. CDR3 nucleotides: TGCGCCAGCAGCCTGGAGACAATTTCACCCCTCCACTTT. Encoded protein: CASSLETISPLHF.